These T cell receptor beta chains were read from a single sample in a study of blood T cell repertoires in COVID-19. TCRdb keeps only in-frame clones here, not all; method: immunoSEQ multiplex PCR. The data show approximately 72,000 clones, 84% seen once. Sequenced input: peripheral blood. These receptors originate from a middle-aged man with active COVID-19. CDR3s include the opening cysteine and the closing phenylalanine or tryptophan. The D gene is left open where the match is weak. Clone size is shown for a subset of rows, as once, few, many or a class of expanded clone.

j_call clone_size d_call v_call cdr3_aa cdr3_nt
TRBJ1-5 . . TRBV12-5 CASAWGGEQPQHF TGTGCTAGTGCCTGGGGGGGTGAGCAGCCCCAGCATTTT
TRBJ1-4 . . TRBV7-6 CASSLQPGKLFF TGTGCCAGCAGCTTACAGCCGGGAAAACTGTTTTTT
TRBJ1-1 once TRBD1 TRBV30 CAWNRDRQNTEAFF TGTGCCTGGAACCGGGACAGACAGAACACTGAAGCTTTCTTT
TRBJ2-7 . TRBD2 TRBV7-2 CASSFTGTAGGEQYF TGTGCCAGCAGCTTTACCGGGACGGCGGGGGGCGAGCAGTACTTC
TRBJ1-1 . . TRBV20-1 CSASHPGTPNTEAFF TGCAGTGCTAGTCACCCAGGGACACCGAACACTGAAGCTTTCTTT
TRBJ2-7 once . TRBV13 CASSLAPGQSGEQYF TGTGCCAGCAGCTTAGCCCCCGGACAGTCGGGCGAGCAGTACTTC
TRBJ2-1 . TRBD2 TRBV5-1 CASSLAGGFNEQFF TGCGCCAGCAGCTTGGCGGGAGGGTTCAATGAGCAGTTCTTC
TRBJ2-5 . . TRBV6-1 CASEGHMQETQYF TGTGCCAGCGAGGGACACATGCAAGAGACCCAGTACTTC
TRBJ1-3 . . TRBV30 CAWPAKGDTIYF TGTGCCTGGCCAGCTAAGGGAGACACCATATATTTT
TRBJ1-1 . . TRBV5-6 CASSAAGGTEAFF TGTGCCAGCAGCGCCGCCGGGGGCACTGAAGCTTTCTTT
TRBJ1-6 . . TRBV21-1 CASSKELVVWSYNSPLHF TGTGCCAGCAGCAAAGAGCTCGTAGTTTGGTCCTATAATTCACCCCTCCACTTT
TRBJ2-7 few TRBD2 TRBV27 CASNSIAGPSYEQYF TGTGCCAGCAATTCAATAGCGGGACCCTCCTACGAGCAGTACTTC
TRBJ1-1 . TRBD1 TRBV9 CASSAQGASNTEAFF TGTGCCAGCAGCGCCCAGGGGGCTTCGAACACTGAAGCTTTCTTT
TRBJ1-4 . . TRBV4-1 CASSQGRTATNEKLFF TGCGCCAGCAGCCAAGGGAGGACGGCTACTAATGAAAAACTGTTTTTT
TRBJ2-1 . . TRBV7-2 CASSQWAGNNEQFF TGTGCCAGCAGCCAATGGGCAGGCAACAATGAGCAGTTCTTC
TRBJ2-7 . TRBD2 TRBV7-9 CASSAGGSSGEEQYF TGTGCCAGCAGCGCTGGGGGGTCTAGCGGCGAAGAGCAGTACTTC
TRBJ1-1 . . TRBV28 CASTLAFTEAFF TGTGCCAGCACGCTGGCATTCACTGAAGCTTTCTTT
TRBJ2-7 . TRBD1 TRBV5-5 CASSLGQGIYEQYF TGTGCCAGCAGCTTGGGACAGGGGATATACGAGCAGTACTTC
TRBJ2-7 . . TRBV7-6 CASSLGIQGEQYF TGTGCCAGCAGCTTAGGAATCCAGGGGGAGCAGTACTTC
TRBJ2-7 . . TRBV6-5 CASSYSSGESSYEQYF TGTGCCAGCAGTTACTCGAGTGGGGAGAGCTCCTACGAGCAGTACTTC
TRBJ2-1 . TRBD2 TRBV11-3 CASSRGGSYNEQFF TGTGCCAGCAGTCGGGGGGGGTCCTACAATGAGCAGTTCTTC
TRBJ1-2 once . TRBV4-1 CASSQDRLANAFKYGYTF TGCGCCAGCAGCCAAGATCGTCTCGCTAACGCGTTTAAGTATGGCTACACCTTC
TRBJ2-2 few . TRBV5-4 CASSSARAGNTGELFF TGTGCCAGCAGCTCGGCAAGGGCGGGGAACACCGGGGAGCTGTTTTTT
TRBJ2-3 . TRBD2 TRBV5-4 CASSSLAGGPTDTQYF TGTGCCAGCAGCTCACTAGCGGGGGGACCCACAGATACGCAGTATTTT
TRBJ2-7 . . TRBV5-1 CASSPGHQVLYEQYF TGCGCCAGCAGCCCTGGACATCAGGTACTCTACGAGCAGTACTTC
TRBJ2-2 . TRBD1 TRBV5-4 CASSGDRGLTGELFF TGTGCCAGCAGCGGGGACAGGGGGCTGACCGGGGAGCTGTTTTTT
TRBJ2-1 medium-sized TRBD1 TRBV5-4 CASSLWQGATYNEQFF TGTGCCAGCAGCTTATGGCAGGGGGCGACCTACAATGAGCAGTTCTTC
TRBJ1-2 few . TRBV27 CASSLRGDGYTF TGTGCCAGCAGTTTACGGGGTGACGGCTACACCTTC
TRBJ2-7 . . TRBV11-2 CASSPLGLSYEQYF TGTGCCAGCAGCCCCCTCGGACTCTCCTACGAGCAGTACTTC
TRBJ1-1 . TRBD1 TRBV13 CASSSLGQGGTEAFF TGTGCCAGCAGCTCCCTCGGACAGGGAGGTACTGAAGCTTTCTTT
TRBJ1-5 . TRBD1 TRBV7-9 CASSPLQGDQPQHF TGTGCCAGCAGCCCGCTCCAGGGGGATCAGCCCCAGCATTTT
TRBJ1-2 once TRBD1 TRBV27 CASSRQGGFGYTF TGTGCCAGCAGCCGACAGGGGGGCTTTGGCTACACCTTC
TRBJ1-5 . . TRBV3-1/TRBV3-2 CASSQDIGVGNQPQHF TGTGCCAGCAGCCAAGATATCGGGGTAGGCAATCAGCCCCAGCATTTT
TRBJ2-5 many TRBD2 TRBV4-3 CASSLGASGGAEETQYF TGCGCCAGCAGCCTCGGGGCTAGCGGGGGGGCGGAGGAGACCCAGTACTTC
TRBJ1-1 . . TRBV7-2 CASSYTTANTEAFF TGTGCCAGCAGCTACACGACAGCAAACACTGAAGCTTTCTTT
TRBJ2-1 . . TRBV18 CASSPPSFPGQFF TGTGCCAGCTCACCACCGAGCTTCCCAGGGCAGTTCTTC
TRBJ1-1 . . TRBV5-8 CASSGRGSWNTEAFF TGTGCCAGCAGCGGCAGGGGTTCTTGGAACACTGAAGCTTTCTTT
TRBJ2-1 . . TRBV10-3 CAIGGRDLNEQFF TGTGCCATCGGAGGGCGGGATCTCAATGAGCAGTTCTTC
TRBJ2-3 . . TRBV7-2 CASSLVVGASTDTQYF TGTGCCAGCAGCTTAGTCGTGGGGGCTAGCACAGATACGCAGTATTTT
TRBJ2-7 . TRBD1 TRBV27 CASSFLDRGQYEQYF TGTGCCAGCAGTTTCTTGGACAGGGGGCAATACGAGCAGTACTTC
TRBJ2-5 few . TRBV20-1 CSVKGRETQYF TGCAGTGTAAAGGGGCGCGAGACCCAGTACTTC
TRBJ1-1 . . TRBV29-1 CSAAGGNTEAFF TGCAGCGCCGCGGGAGGGAACACTGAAGCTTTCTTT
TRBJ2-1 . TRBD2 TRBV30 CAWELLAGGNEQFF TGTGCCTGGGAGCTACTAGCGGGGGGGAATGAGCAGTTCTTC
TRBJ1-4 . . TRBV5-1 CASSLIGEKLFF TGCGCCAGCAGCTTAATCGGTGAAAAACTGTTTTTT
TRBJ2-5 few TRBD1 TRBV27 CASSFWTGGQETQYF TGTGCCAGCAGTTTCTGGACAGGGGGGCAAGAGACCCAGTACTTC
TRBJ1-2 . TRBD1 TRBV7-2 CASSLPQGLYGYTF TGTGCCAGCAGCTTACCACAGGGGCTCTATGGCTACACCTTC
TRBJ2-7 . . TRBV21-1 CASSRSQSCPGQYF TGTGCCAGCAGCCGGTCCCAATCCTGTCCTGGGCAGTACTTC
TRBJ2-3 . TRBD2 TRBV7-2 CASSSTLAGGPDTQYF TGTGCCAGCAGCTCGACCCTAGCGGGGGGGCCAGATACGCAGTATTTT
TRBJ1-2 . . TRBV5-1 CASSPGVGYYGYTF TGCGCCAGCAGCCCGGGGGTAGGGTACTATGGCTACACCTTC
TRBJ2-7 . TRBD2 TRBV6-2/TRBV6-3 CASSPTRLAGDGQYF TGTGCCAGCAGCCCCACCCGACTAGCGGGGGACGGGCAGTACTTC
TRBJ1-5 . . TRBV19 CASGGTAHQPQHF TGTGCCAGTGGGGGGACGGCCCATCAGCCCCAGCATTTT
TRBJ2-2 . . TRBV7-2 CASSFSGNTGELFF TGTGCCAGCAGCTTTTCAGGGAACACCGGGGAGCTGTTTTTT
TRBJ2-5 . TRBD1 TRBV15 CATSRDGTEETQYF TGTGCCACCAGCAGAGATGGGACAGAAGAGACCCAGTACTTC
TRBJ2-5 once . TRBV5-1 CASSISGGGETQYF TGCGCCAGCAGCATCTCAGGGGGAGGAGAGACCCAGTACTTC
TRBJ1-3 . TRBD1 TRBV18 CASSPAGQGSGNTIYF TGTGCCAGCTCACCGGCGGGACAGGGTTCCGGAAACACCATATATTTT
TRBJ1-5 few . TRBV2 CASNGPNQPQHF TGTGCCAGCAATGGGCCCAATCAGCCCCAGCATTTT
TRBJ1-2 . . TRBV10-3 CAISESWGVNYGYTF TGTGCCATCAGTGAGAGTTGGGGGGTTAACTATGGCTACACCTTC
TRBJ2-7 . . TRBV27 CASSLTSNYEQYF TGTGCCAGCAGTTTAACTAGCAACTACGAGCAGTACTTC
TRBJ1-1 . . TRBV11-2 CASSLQVRNTEAFF TGTGCCAGCAGCTTGCAGGTGAGGAACACTGAAGCTTTCTTT